This TCR beta chain was retrieved from a study of type 1 regulatory T cells. Looking at the study overall: An in vitro protocol generated T-allo10, a Tr1-enriched, alloantigen-specific CD4 T cell product.

MiXCR, applied by TCRdb to the reads, yields one record per CDR3 protein. There are about 24,000 distinct CDR3 sequences in the sample; 72% occur only once, and less than 15% lies in the top ten. V gave up 5 bases and J gave up 5 bases; unmatched junction bases: 8. CDR3 size: 15 residues. Germline V lookup: CDR1 MNHEY, CDR2 SMNVEV (reference sequence). T-allo10 cells from the graft donor were described as anergic, host-alloantigen-specific, and alloantigen-specific suppressors. In the case of this clonotype: Its antigen is not known.

The chain joins TRBV27 to TRBJ1-1, with 10 bases identical to TRBD1. The receptor was derived from a human donor in good health. The sample comprised cultured T cells, either the whole culture or a sorted T cell fraction (not recorded which). The sample's subset: Tr1-enriched cell product generated in vitro against host alloantigens. CDR3 sequence (DNA): TGTGCCAGCAGTCCGTGGACAGGGGGAGGGACTGAAGCTTTCTTT. Encoded protein: CASSPWTGGGTEAFF.